This T cell receptor (beta chain) was observed in a study of response to subunit inactivated influenza vaccine. One entry per CDR3 protein results from TCRdb running MiXCR on the RT-PCR reads. The sample shows 280,000 or so distinct CDR3 sequences, about a fifth of them seen only once. This sequence originates from a man aged 50 to 75 who received an inactivated influenza vaccine. The sample in question was PBMCs from blood, obtained about 20 months after vaccination.

Written as DNA, the CDR3 is TGTGCCAGCAGCCAAGACCCCGACAGGGGGCGGGGGGAAAAACTGTTTTTT. It translates to CASSQDPDRGRGEKLFF. The J gene is TRBJ1-4, the V gene TRBV4-2; 10 bases align to TRBD1. CDR1 LGHNA and CDR2 YNFKEQ come from the germline V gene. This CDR3 contains 17 residues. Trimming cost V 0 bases and J 8 bases; bases outside gene matches: 9.